This T cell receptor (beta chain) was recovered during a study of siplizumab effects on memory and regulatory T cells. Study outcomes and limitations: Major contributors to the alloresponse seemed to be naive T cells, which also appeared more diverse than memory cells. The study found that siplizumab significantly reduced alloreactive sequences traceable to unstimulated CD4+ memory cells. Where siplizumab was present, mappable alloreactive CD4+ clones averaged about 67% Treg-derived, compared with less than 35% in controls.

On this clone itself: Its target is unknown.

Roughly 100,000 TCR templates underwent assay in each sample. The protocol was immunoSEQ multiplex PCR, while the TCRdb copy is restricted to in-frame clones and leaves out a portion. The sample holds around 100,000 clones, 75% to 95% seen once. CDR3 length: 16 residues. Germline values: CDR1 MNHEY, CDR2 SMNVEV (reference sequence). Trimming removed 4 bases from V and 2 bases from J; junction bases left unmatched: 4. The receptor comes from a human donor in good health. What was sequenced was CD4+ T cells sorted from blood. The gene calls are TRBV27 and TRBJ2-5; TRBD2 matches 13 bases. CDR3 nucleotides: TGTGCCAGCAGTTCCGGACTAGCGGGGGTTCAAGAGACCCAGTACTTC. Its protein is CASSSGLAGVQETQYF.